This T cell receptor (beta chain) was identified during a study of early T cells in non-severe SARS-CoV-2 infection. Study context: Chains from this unsorted whole-blood bulk RNA could not be paired.

cDNA molecules, individually, were tagged with unique molecular identifiers. Each CDR3 protein is one row after TCRdb ran MiXCR on the 5' RACE reads. The data hold approximately 64,000 distinct CDR3 sequences, with about 19% observed a single time. With V trimmed by 5 bases and J by 5 bases, 8 bases remained unmatched. The CDR3 is made up of 15 amino acids. This TCR was sampled from an adult who was a healthcare worker with PCR-confirmed SARS-CoV-2 infection or an uninfected control (not recorded which). The chain couples TRBV12-3 or TRBV12-4 to TRBJ2-5, with 10 bases matching TRBD1. The sample here was whole blood, taken at baseline. As DNA, the CDR3 is TGTGCCAGCAGTCCGAGACAGGGGGCGGGGGAGACCCAGTACTTC. Translated: CASSPRQGAGETQYF.